Sequencing of this T cell receptor beta chain was carried out in a study of T cell responses to AZD1222 COVID-19 vaccine. General study points: It was only a handful of AZD1222 recipients who were seropositive at baseline.

Profiling relied on immunoSEQ multiplex PCR, and the TCRdb table lists in-frame clones only, not all of them. This table has over 80,000 clones, more than 80% appearing once. The V gene lost 4 bases and the J gene lost 5 bases, with 13 bases spanning the gap. The length of the CDR3 is 14 residues. Germline V gene lookup returns CDR1 SGHRS and CDR2 YFSETQ. With respect to this clone: Its antigen is undetermined.

This chain joins TRBV5-1 and TRBJ1-5; tentatively, D is TRBD1 (6 bases). The receptor comes from an adult in good health. Here the sequenced sample was peripheral blood, taken on day 0 of AZD1222 vaccination. The DNA for the CDR3 is TGCGCCAGCAGCCCCCGGCCAGGGGATCAGCCCCAGCATTTT. Translation: CASSPRPGDQPQHF.